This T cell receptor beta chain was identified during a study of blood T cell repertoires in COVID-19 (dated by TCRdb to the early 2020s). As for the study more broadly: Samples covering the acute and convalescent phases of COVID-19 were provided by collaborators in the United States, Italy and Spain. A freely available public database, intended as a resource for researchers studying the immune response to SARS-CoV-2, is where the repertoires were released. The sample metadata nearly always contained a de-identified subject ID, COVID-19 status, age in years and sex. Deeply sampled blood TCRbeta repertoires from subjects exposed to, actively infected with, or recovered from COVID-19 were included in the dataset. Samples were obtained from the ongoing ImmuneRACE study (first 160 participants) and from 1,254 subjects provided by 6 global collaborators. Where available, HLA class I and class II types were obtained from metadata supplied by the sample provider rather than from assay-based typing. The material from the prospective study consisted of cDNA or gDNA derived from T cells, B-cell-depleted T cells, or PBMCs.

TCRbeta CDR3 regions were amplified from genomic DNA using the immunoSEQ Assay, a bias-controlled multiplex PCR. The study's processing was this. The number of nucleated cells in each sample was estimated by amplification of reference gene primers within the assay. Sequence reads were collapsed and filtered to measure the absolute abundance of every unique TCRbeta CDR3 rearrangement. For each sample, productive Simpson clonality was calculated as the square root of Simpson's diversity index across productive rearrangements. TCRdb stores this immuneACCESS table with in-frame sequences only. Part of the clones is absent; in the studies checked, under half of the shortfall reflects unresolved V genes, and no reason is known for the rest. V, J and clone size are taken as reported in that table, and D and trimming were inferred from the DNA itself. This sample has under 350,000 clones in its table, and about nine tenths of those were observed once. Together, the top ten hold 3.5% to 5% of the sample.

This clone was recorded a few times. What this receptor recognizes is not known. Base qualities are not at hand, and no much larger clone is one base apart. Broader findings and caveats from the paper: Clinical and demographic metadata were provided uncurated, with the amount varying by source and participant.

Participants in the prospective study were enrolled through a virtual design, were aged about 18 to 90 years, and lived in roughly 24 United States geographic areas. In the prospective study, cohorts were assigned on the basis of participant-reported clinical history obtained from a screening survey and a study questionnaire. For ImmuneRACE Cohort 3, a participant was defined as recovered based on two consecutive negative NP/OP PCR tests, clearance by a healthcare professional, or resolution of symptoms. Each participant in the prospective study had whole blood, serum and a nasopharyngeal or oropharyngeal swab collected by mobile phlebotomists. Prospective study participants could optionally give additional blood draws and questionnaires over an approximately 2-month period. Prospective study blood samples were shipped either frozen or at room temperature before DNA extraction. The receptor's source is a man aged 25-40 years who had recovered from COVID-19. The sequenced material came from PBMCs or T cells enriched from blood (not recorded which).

The CDR3 sequence is CASSPVPGGQGAYEQYF. The bases are TGTGCCAGCAGCCCTGTACCGGGCGGACAGGGGGCCTACGAGCAGTACTTC. Recombination joined TRBV11-3 with TRBJ2-7; the junction holds 10 bases that match TRBD1. The CDR3 measures 17 amino acids from cysteine to phenylalanine. Of the read, only the CDR3 DNA is kept; its 51 bases are in frame from base 1. Based on the germline V gene, the CDR1 and CDR2 sequences are SGHNT and YENEEA. V has 5 bases trimmed and J has 2 bases trimmed; junction bases matching no gene number 12.